One T cell receptor beta chain is described in this entry. Its antigen is not identified. The sample is drawn from a study of T cell responses to AZD1222 COVID-19 vaccine. Measured with immunoSEQ multiplex PCR; TCRdb has only the in-frame clones, and not every one. The data show 110,000 or so clones, approximately 88% seen once. The germline V gene encodes CDR1 ENHRY and CDR2 SYGVKD. The V and J ends lost 0 bases and 4 bases respectively, with 4 bases between them. This CDR3 has 12 amino acids. Study-wide points: Vaccine-associated CD4 TCRs spanned spike, dominant at 160-218 and 743-854.

The rearrangement uses TRBV10-3 and TRBJ2-7; D ambiguous. The input for sequencing was peripheral blood, taken on day 0 of AZD1222 vaccination. The TCR originated in an adult in good health. The CDR3 sequence is CAISESQYEQYF. The DNA for the CDR3 is TGTGCCATCAGTGAGTCGCAATACGAGCAGTACTTC.